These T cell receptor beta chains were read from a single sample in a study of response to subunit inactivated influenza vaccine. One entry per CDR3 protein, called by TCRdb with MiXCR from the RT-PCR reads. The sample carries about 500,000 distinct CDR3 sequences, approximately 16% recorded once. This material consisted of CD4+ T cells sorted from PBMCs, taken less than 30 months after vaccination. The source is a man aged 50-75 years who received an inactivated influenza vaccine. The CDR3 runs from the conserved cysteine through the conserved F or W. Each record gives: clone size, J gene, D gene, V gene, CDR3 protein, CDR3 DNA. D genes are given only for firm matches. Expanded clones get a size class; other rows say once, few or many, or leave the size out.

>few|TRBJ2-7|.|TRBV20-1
CSARDASSILDEQYF
TGCAGTGCTAGAGATGCTAGCAGTATACTCGACGAGCAGTACTTC
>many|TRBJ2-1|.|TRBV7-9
CASSLGVRVYNEQFF
TGTGCCAGCAGCTTAGGGGTCAGGGTCTACAATGAGCAGTTCTTC
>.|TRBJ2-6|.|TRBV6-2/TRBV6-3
CASSQIGANVLTF
TGTGCCAGCAGTCAAATAGGGGCCAACGTCCTGACTTTC
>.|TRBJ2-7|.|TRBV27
CASSFEGDRGEQYF
TGTGCCAGCAGTTTTGAGGGGGATCGGGGTGAGCAGTACTTC
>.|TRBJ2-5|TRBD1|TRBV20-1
CSASSTTGGRETQYF
TGCAGTGCCAGTTCCACGACAGGGGGTCGGGAGACCCAGTACTTC
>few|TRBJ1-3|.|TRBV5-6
CASMSVDGNTIYF
TGTGCCAGCATGAGTGTCGATGGAAACACCATATATTTT
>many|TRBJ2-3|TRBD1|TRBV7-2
CASRPGTGVGTDTQYF
TGTGCCAGCAGACCCGGGACAGGGGTAGGCACAGATACGCAGTATTTT
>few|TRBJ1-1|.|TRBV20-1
CSARDHPAGPGTEAFF
TGCAGTGCTAGAGATCATCCGGCGGGACCCGGCACTGAAGCTTTCTTT
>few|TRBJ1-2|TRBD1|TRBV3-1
CASSPTGQTFYGYTF
TGTGCCAGCAGCCCCACGGGACAGACCTTCTATGGCTACACCTTC
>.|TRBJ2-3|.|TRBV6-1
CASSSIGGTSTDTQYF
TGTGCCAGCAGCTCTATTGGGGGGACCAGCACAGATACGCAGTATTTT
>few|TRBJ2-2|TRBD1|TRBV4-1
CASSQDGTGHTGELFF
TGCGCCAGCAGCCAAGACGGGACAGGTCACACCGGGGAGCTGTTTTTT
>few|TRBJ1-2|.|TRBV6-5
CASSYSGGPGYTF
TGTGCCAGCAGTTACTCGGGGGGACCTGGCTACACCTTC
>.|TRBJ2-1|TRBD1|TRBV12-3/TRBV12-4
CASTSMDRGPSPSYNEQFF
TGTGCCAGCACTAGTATGGACAGGGGCCCCTCTCCCTCTTACAATGAGCAGTTCTTC
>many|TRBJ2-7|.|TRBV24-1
CATSDFGTPRYF
TGTGCCACCAGTGATTTTGGGACACCCAGGTACTTC
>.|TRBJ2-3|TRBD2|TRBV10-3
CAISPGLAGGPRTDTQYF
TGTGCCATCAGCCCGGGACTAGCGGGGGGGCCTCGCACAGATACGCAGTATTTT
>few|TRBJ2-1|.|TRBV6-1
CASSEVVYNEQFF
TGTGCCAGCAGTGAAGTTGTGTACAATGAGCAGTTCTTC
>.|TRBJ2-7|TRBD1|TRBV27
CASSPRQGVDYEQYF
TGTGCCAGCAGCCCAAGACAGGGGGTCGACTACGAGCAGTACTTC
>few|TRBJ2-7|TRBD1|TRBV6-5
CASSSADRASYEQYF
TGTGCCAGCAGTTCCGCAGACAGGGCATCCTACGAGCAGTACTTC
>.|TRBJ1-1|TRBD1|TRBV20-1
CSALDGTVNTEAFF
TGCAGTGCCCTCGATGGGACAGTGAACACTGAAGCTTTCTTT
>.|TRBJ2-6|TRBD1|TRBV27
CASSFSGGYLSGANVLTF
TGTGCCAGCAGTTTTTCAGGGGGATATCTCTCTGGGGCCAACGTCCTGACTTTC
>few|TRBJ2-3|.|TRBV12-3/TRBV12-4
CASSPTRYPSTDTQYF
TGTGCCAGCAGTCCAACTAGATATCCTAGCACAGATACGCAGTATTTT
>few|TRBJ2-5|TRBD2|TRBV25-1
CASSELGGGARETQYF
TGTGCCAGCAGTGAATTAGGCGGGGGGGCCCGGGAGACCCAGTACTTC
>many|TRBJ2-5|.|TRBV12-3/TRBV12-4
CASRDSTGAQETQYF
TGTGCCAGCAGGGACTCCACGGGGGCCCAAGAGACCCAGTACTTC
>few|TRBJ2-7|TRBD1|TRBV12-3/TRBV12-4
CASRETGASYEQYF
TGTGCCAGCAGGGAGACAGGGGCTTCCTACGAGCAGTACTTC